The 31 T cell receptor beta chains listed next were all sequenced from one sample in a study of shared clonotypes between healthy human individuals. Assay used: immunoSEQ multiplex PCR; TCRdb lists only in-frame clones, some missing. The table shows 500,000 to 700,000 clones, with approximately 95% occurring only once. Naive CD8 cells lacked CD45RO and underwent positive selection for CCR7, leaving out terminally differentiated effector memory CD45RA+ cells. The sample consisted of naive CD8+ T cells sorted from blood. These receptors were taken from a woman aged 25 to 39 in good health.

This clone is a singleton in its sample. CDR3 protein: CASSLLGLAECEQYF. For the CDR3, the DNA is TGTGCCAGCAGCTTACTTGGTCTAGCGGAATGCGAGCAGTACTTC. The rearrangement uses TRBV7-9 and TRBJ2-7; 7 bases fit TRBD2. Germline V CDR1 and CDR2: SEHNR, FQNEAQ (reference sequence). CDR3 length equals 15 residues. J lost 6 bases, V lost 2 bases, and 10 bases had no gene match.

The V call is TRBV5-1, the J call TRBJ2-7, with no clear D. V lost 0 bases and J 3 bases, leaving 13 bases between the germline ends. The germline gives CDR1 SGHRS, CDR2 YFSETQ. This CDR3 is built from 15 residues. The CDR3 DNA reads as TGCGCCAGCAGCTTGGCCCAAGGAACCCACTACGAGCAGTACTTC. Its translation: CASSLAQGTHYEQYF.

The chain uses TRBV19 and TRBJ1-1; D unclear. Germline values: CDR1 LNHDA, CDR2 SQIVND (reference sequence). V was shortened by 10 bases and J by 9 bases, with 27 bases between the two germline ends. CDR3 size: 15 residues. In DNA form, the CDR3 reads TGTGCCACCACTTGGATCCCGGGAGGGCTGGGTAAAGCTTTCTTT. It specifies CATTWIPGGLGKAFF.

A remark on this clone: This sequence may be a read error, since a much larger clone differs from it by one base. Within the sample, other DNA sequences also encode this same CDR3. This chain links TRBV5-6 with TRBJ1-1; D is ambiguous. The CDR3 runs 11 residues. Germline values: CDR1 SGHDT, CDR2 YYEEEE. V was clipped by 0 bases and J by 6 bases, with 3 bases between them. The CDR3 loop is CASSLGAEAFF. Written as DNA, the CDR3 is TGTGCCAGCAGCTTGGGGGCTGAAGCTTTCTTT.

The V gene is TRBV7-8, the J gene TRBJ1-5; no clear D gene. V was pared by 10 bases and J by 0 bases, with 13 bases between. Germline CDR1 SGHVS, CDR2 FQNEAQ. CDR3 length: 14 residues. The CDR3, as DNA: TGTGCCACCACGGAGGCCTATAGCAATCAGCCCCAGCATTTT. This codes for CATTEAYSNQPQHF.

Notes on this clone: The sample contains more than one DNA sequence encoding this CDR3. The V and J genes are TRBV7-2 and TRBJ2-7; 8 bases agree with TRBD2. Germline V gene lookup returns CDR1 SGHTA and CDR2 FQGNSA. The CDR3 is 15 amino acids. With 1 base clipped from V and 2 bases from J, the junction kept 4 bases outside the gene matches. The DNA of the CDR3 is TGTGCCAGCAGCTTAGATGAGCGGGAGCCCTACGAGCAGTACTTC. It codes for CASSLDEREPYEQYF.

V and J are TRBV6-5 and TRBJ1-1; D gene unclear. V shed 4 bases and J shed 0 bases, with 6 bases lying between them. The CDR3 is made up of 13 amino acids. Germline V gives CDR1 MNHEY, CDR2 SVGAGI. This CDR3 reads CASSLQVNTEAFF. The CDR3 DNA reads TGTGCCAGCAGTTTGCAGGTGAACACTGAAGCTTTCTTT.

The V call is TRBV21-1, the J call TRBJ1-5; the table's D call of TRBD1 was not tested on the DNA. TRBV21-1 is given as a pseudogene. This CDR3 is 15 amino acids long. Here the CDR3 reads CASRKAKAQDQPQHF. DNA of the CDR3: TGTGCCAGCAGGAAAGCGAAAGCTCAGGATCAGCCCCAGCATTTT.

The V gene is TRBV7-9, the J gene TRBJ2-1; 9 bases agree with TRBD1. V trimming: 4 bases; J trimming: 4 bases; junction bases outside the gene matches: 17. Germline CDR1 and CDR2: SEHNR and FQNEAQ (reference sequence). The CDR3 consists of 19 residues. The CDR3 reads CASSSSGTGWFTRYNEQFF. For the CDR3, the DNA is TGTGCCAGCAGCTCGTCCGGGACAGGGTGGTTTACGCGGTACAATGAGCAGTTCTTC.

V gene TRBV5-1 combines with J gene TRBJ2-7; tentative D call: TRBD1 (6 bases). The V and J ends lost 1 base and 3 bases respectively, with 11 bases between them. Per the germline V gene, CDR1 is SGHRS and CDR2 is YFSETQ. This CDR3 is built from 14 residues. The CDR3 DNA is TGCGCCAGCAGCTTGTGGCAGGACAGCTACGAGCAGTACTTC. Translating gives CASSLWQDSYEQYF. The whole variable domain, filled in from reference TRBV5-1 and TRBJ2-7, reads KAGVTQTPRYLIKTRGQQVTLSCSPISGHRSVSWYQQTPGQGLQFLFEYFSETQRNKGNFPGRFSGRQFSNSRSEMNVSTLELGDSALYLCASSLWQDSYEQYFGPGTRLTVT.

The chain uses TRBV4-2 and TRBJ2-2, with D unresolved. Germline lookup yields CDR1 LGHNA and CDR2 YNFKEQ. Trimming took 0 bases from V and 7 from J, leaving 9 bases between them. The CDR3 is 14 amino acids. Written as DNA, the CDR3 is TGTGCCAGCAGCCAAGAAAATAGTAACGGGGAGCTGTTTTTT. This codes for CASSQENSNGELFF.

The chain employs TRBV27 and TRBJ2-3; the D is unclear. The CDR3 loop spans 13 amino acids. The V end lost 1 base, the J end lost 3 bases, and 5 bases lay between the germline ends. CDR1 and CDR2 from the germline V gene are MNHEY and SMNVEV (reference sequence). CDR3 loop: CASSLFVTDTQYF. As DNA, the CDR3 is TGTGCCAGCAGTTTATTCGTGACAGATACGCAGTATTTT.

With regard to this clone: The junction shows a germline mismatch at one end, possibly a read error. The J gene is TRBJ1-6, the V gene TRBV27; D call uncertain. CDR1 is MNHEY, CDR2 SMNVEV, per germline (reference sequence). This CDR3 region has 15 residues. The CDR3 DNA reads TGTGCCAGCAGTGTATCGTGGCGAGGTAATTCACCCCTCCACTTT. It specifies CASSVSWRGNSPLHF.

This chain connects TRBV5-1 to TRBJ1-1; D not resolved. CDR1 and CDR2 (germline): SGHRS, YFSETQ. CDR3 length equals 13 residues. Trimming stripped 3 bases from V and 4 bases from J, with 10 bases between. The CDR3 nucleotides are TGCGCCAGCAGCTCACGAGGTGGCACTGAAGCTTTCTTT. This sequence encodes CASSSRGGTEAFF.

The CDR3 here is CASSQDARQGNEQFF. CDR3 sequence (DNA): TGCGCCAGCAGCCAAGATGCTAGACAGGGCAATGAGCAGTTCTTC. The V call is TRBV4-1, the J call TRBJ2-1; 7 bases fit TRBD1. This CDR3 region has 15 residues. Germline assignment: CDR1 MGHRA and CDR2 YSYEKL. V shed 0 bases, J shed 6 bases, and the junction held 5 bases outside the gene matches.

As regards this clone: Other nucleotide sequences from this sample produce the same CDR3. The chain links TRBV9 to TRBJ2-7; D unclear. CDR3 size: 14 residues. Germline V gene lookup returns CDR1 SGDLS and CDR2 YYNGEE. The V end was cut by 0 bases, the J end by 0 bases, with 7 bases between. CDR3 nucleotide sequence: TGTGCCAGCAGCGTAGGGGGAAGCTCCTACGAGCAGTACTTC. Encoded protein: CASSVGGSSYEQYF. The variable domain in full, with the rest retrieved from reference TRBV9 and TRBJ2-7, is DSGVTQTPKHLITATGQRVTLRCSPRSGDLSVYWYQQSLDQGLQFLIQYYNGEERAKGNILERFSAQQFPDLHSELNLSSLELGDSALYFCASSVGGSSYEQYFGPGTRLTVT.

For this clone: The same CDR3 arises from other DNA sequences in this sample as well. The chain is built from TRBV27 and TRBJ2-1; 11 positions agree with TRBD2. J was trimmed by 6 bases and V by 4 bases; bases with no gene match: 5. Germline lookup yields CDR1 MNHEY and CDR2 SMNVEV (reference sequence). The CDR3 contains 15 residues. CDR3 coding DNA: TGTGCCAGCAGTTCCGGGACTAGCGGCCGCAATGAGCAGTTCTTC. This gives the protein CASSSGTSGRNEQFF.

This rearrangement joins TRBV2 to TRBJ2-3; 10 nucleotides align to TRBD2. The ends lost 10 bases at V and 4 bases at J; junction bases unmatched: 20. The germline V gene encodes CDR1 SNHLY and CDR2 FYNNEI. This CDR3 contains 18 residues. In DNA, the CDR3 is TGTGCCACTATACTACCTAGCGGGAGCAGAAGTATTGCAGATACGCAGTATTTT. It is translated as CATILPSGSRSIADTQYF.

V is TRBV5-6 and J is TRBJ2-5, with D perhaps being TRBD1 or TRBD2 (6 bases each). Per the germline V gene, CDR1 is SGHDT and CDR2 is YYEEEE. This CDR3 is built from 14 residues. V was cut by 1 base and J by 2 bases, with 9 bases left in between. The CDR3 loop reads CASSLRGPQETQYF. DNA of the CDR3: TGTGCCAGCAGCTTGCGGGGGCCGCAAGAGACCCAGTACTTC.

In its sample, this clone was seen once. J is TRBJ2-7 and V is TRBV30; 11 bases agree with TRBD1. V lost 4 bases, J lost 3 bases, and 11 bases stayed unmatched. The CDR3 contains 16 residues. CDR1 and CDR2 from the germline V gene are GTSNPN and SVGIG (reference sequence). CDR3 sequence reads: CAWIGKVGTGGYEQYF. CDR3 DNA: TGTGCCTGGATAGGGAAGGTAGGGACAGGGGGCTACGAGCAGTACTTC. Supplemented by reference TRBV30 and TRBJ2-7, the full variable domain reads SQTIHQWPATLVQPVGSPLSLECTVEGTSNPNLYWYRQAAGRGLQLLFYSVGIGQISSEVPQNLSASRPQDRQFILSSKKLLLSDSGFYLCAWIGKVGTGGYEQYFGPGTRLTVT.

The J gene is TRBJ2-1, the V gene TRBV5-1; the D is unclear. In germline, CDR1 is SGHRS, CDR2 YFSETQ. The CDR3 spans 12 residues. V lost 3 bases and J lost 6, with 7 bases in between. The chain's CDR3 is CASSYRVNEQFF. DNA for the CDR3: TGCGCCAGCAGCTATAGGGTCAATGAGCAGTTCTTC.

As concerns this clone: Other nucleotide sequences from this sample produce the same CDR3. V usage is TRBV6-1 and J usage is TRBJ1-2, with unresolved D. V lost 2 bases and J lost 4, with 8 bases in between. The CDR3 runs to 13 residues. Germline-derived CDR1 and CDR2 are MNHNS and SASEGT. CDR3 protein: CASSETAGYGYTF. The CDR3 DNA sequence: TGTGCCAGCAGTGAAACAGCAGGCTATGGCTACACCTTC.

The chain uses TRBV28 and TRBJ2-7; no firm D call. The CDR3 totals 13 residues. The germline gives CDR1 MDHEN, CDR2 SYDVKM. Trimming took off 6 bases at V and 2 bases at J, with 11 bases between the two ends. The DNA of the CDR3 is TGTGCCAGCAGCCCCATTGGTACCTACGAGCAGTACTTC. Translating it yields CASSPIGTYEQYF.

The rearrangement links TRBV27 to TRBJ2-7, with no clear D. V gave up 0 bases and J gave up 0 bases, with 3 bases separating them. Germline V gene lookup returns CDR1 MNHEY and CDR2 SMNVEV (reference sequence). The CDR3 loop spans 13 amino acids. The CDR3 region is CASSLSYSYEQYF. The CDR3 nucleotides read TGTGCCAGCAGTTTATCGTACTCCTACGAGCAGTACTTC.

The chain uses TRBV13 and TRBJ2-7; a weak D match, TRBD1 (5 bases). Germline-derived CDR1 and CDR2 are PRHDT and FYEKMQ (reference sequence). The CDR3 loop spans 14 amino acids. Trimming pared 5 bases from V and 0 bases from J, leaving 11 bases between. The CDR3 sequence: CASSRQGDSYEQYF. In nucleotides, the CDR3 is TGTGCCAGCAGCCGTCAGGGTGACTCCTACGAGCAGTACTTC.

This chain joins TRBV7-8 and TRBJ1-2, with D possibly being TRBD1 (6 bases). The CDR3 contains 13 residues. V was clipped by 5 bases and J by 8 bases, with 15 bases between them. Germline-derived CDR1 and CDR2 are SGHVS and FQNEAQ. The CDR3 DNA follows: TGTGCCAGCAGCCTAAACAGGGAATACGGCTACACCTTC. It encodes CASSLNREYGYTF.

This clone was picked up one time. The V call is TRBV27, the J call TRBJ2-1; D gene ambiguous. V shed 2 bases and J shed 4 bases, with 6 bases lying between them. The CDR3 covers 13 residues. Per the germline V gene, CDR1 is MNHEY and CDR2 is SMNVEV (reference sequence). CDR3 nucleotide sequence: TGTGCCAGCAGTTTACGGGTATACAATGAGCAGTTCTTC. It codes for CASSLRVYNEQFF.

The table lists this clone with a count of one. The chain uses TRBV6-1 and TRBJ1-4; D not resolved. V dropped 7 bases and J dropped 7 bases, with 19 bases sitting between them. Looked up from germline, CDR1 is MNHNS and CDR2 is SASEGT. The length of the CDR3 is 15 residues. Here the CDR3 DNA reads TGTGCCAGCAATCTCTTGACGGCCCCTGGTGAAAAACTGTTTTTT. It encodes CASNLLTAPGEKLFF.

The CDR3 DNA reads TGCGCCAGCAGCCAAGCCCTTTGGACAGGGGGCACTAATGAAAAACTGTTTTTT. Its protein is CASSQALWTGGTNEKLFF. This chain links TRBV4-1 with TRBJ1-4; 11 nucleotides agree with TRBD1. This CDR3 has 18 residues. V lost 1 base to trimming and J lost 2 bases; unmatched junction nucleotides: 6. Germline CDR1 MGHRA, CDR2 YSYEKL.

The V gene is TRBV13, the J gene TRBJ2-7, with 9 positions matching TRBD2. Germline lookup yields CDR1 PRHDT and CDR2 FYEKMQ (reference sequence). V shed 5 bases and J 4 bases; nucleotides not matched to a gene: 6. The CDR3 is 14 amino acids. The CDR3 DNA sequence: TGTGCCAGCAGCAGCGGGCGGGGGGGATACGAGCAGTACTTC. The encoded protein is CASSSGRGGYEQYF.

The chain is built from TRBV6-6 and TRBJ2-7; 13 bases line up with TRBD2. With 10 bases clipped from V and 7 bases from J, the junction kept 4 bases outside the gene matches. Germline-derived CDR1 and CDR2 are MNHNY and SVGAGI (reference sequence). The CDR3 extends over 12 amino acids. CDR3 DNA sequence: TGTGCCACCACGGGACTAGCGGGAGAGCAGTACTTC. This gives the protein CATTGLAGEQYF.